A selection of T cell receptor beta chains follows, all from one sample in a study of T cells in Graves' hyperthyroidism and ophthalmopathy. TCRdb processed the multiplex PCR reads anew with MiXCR; each CDR3 protein has one entry. This sample carries roughly 720,000 distinct CDR3 sequences, roughly a sixth of them seen once, and the ten largest clones take roughly a sixth. Specimen: blood. Receptors originate from a man aged 50-59 years with Graves' hyperthyroidism. Each CDR3 is given without its conserved first and last residue. A D gene is named only where the DNA matches it firmly.

CDR3,length,V,D
SARDFVGTDTQY,12,TRBV20-1,NA
SAKQGTETQY,10,TRBV20-1,NA
ASSLEQEVYNEQF,13,TRBV7-2,NA
ASSQGDSPNQPQH,13,TRBV4-1,TRBD1
SARDGGGGLEKQF,13,TRBV20-1,NA
ASSPRDTGRGYEQY,14,TRBV7-9,NA
ATSSDWNEEF,10,TRBV15,NA
ASSLAGQERTEAF,13,TRBV5-1,TRBD1
ASKITIDRVYTEAF,14,TRBV19,TRBD1
ASSYRLAAGELF,12,TRBV6-2/TRBV6-3,TRBD2
ASSLSVGYMNTEAF,14,TRBV5-1,NA
ASSDGGTMTDTQY,13,TRBV10-2,NA
AWSVTIYGYT,10,TRBV30,NA
AHGQGAYNEQF,11,TRBV28,TRBD1
ASSIWAGYEQY,11,TRBV19,NA
ASKFAGMAGDTGELF,15,TRBV12-3/TRBV12-4,NA
ASSTGQGYHEQY,12,TRBV11-1,TRBD1
ASGTVGNIQY,10,TRBV6-1,TRBD1
ASSQEASSYNEQF,13,TRBV4-3,NA
ASRAITDTQY,10,TRBV6-1,NA
ASSSTGRQDTEAF,13,TRBV18,NA
ASPTQEPYEQY,11,TRBV28,NA